A single sample gave rise to the 28 T cell receptor beta chains below, sequenced in a study of neurological immune-mediated disorders. TCRdb independently ran MiXCR on the 5' RACE reads; one entry per CDR3 protein. This sample yields more than 45,000 distinct CDR3 sequences, of which roughly an eighth are seen a single time; 1.5% to 2% belongs to the top ten. The sequencing sample was made of PBMCs. The receptor source for this set is a man in his fifties or sixties in good health.

The chain links TRBV5-1 to TRBJ2-3; TRBD1 matches at 7 bases. J was trimmed by 5 bases and V by 0 bases; bases with no gene match: 9. The CDR3 length is 16 residues. The germline V gene has CDR1 SGHRS and CDR2 YFSETQ. For the CDR3, the DNA is TGCGCCAGCAGCTTGGGCCTGTTACAGGGGATAGATACGCAGTATTTT. This translates into CASSLGLLQGIDTQYF.

In this sample, this clonotype turned up many times. This chain connects TRBV4-3 to TRBJ1-1; D is undetermined. There are 15 residues in the CDR3. Germline V CDR1 and CDR2: LGHNA, YSLEER. Trimming cost V 0 bases and J 2 bases, with 10 bases left between them. The CDR3 DNA reads as TGCGCCAGCAGCCAAGAAGCGAGGGCCAACACTGAAGCTTTCTTT. As protein: CASSQEARANTEAFF.

This clonotype showed up many times. The chain is built from TRBV29-1 and TRBJ2-3; D might be TRBD1 or TRBD2, each matching 5 bases. Germline V CDR1 and CDR2: SQVTM, ANQGSEA. The CDR3 sequence is 14 residues long. The germline V and J ends were trimmed by 4 bases and 2 bases, with 13 bases remaining between them. CDR3 residues: CSVGLRDLTDTQYF. The CDR3 DNA reads as TGCAGCGTTGGCCTCCGGGACCTCACAGATACGCAGTATTTT.

J is TRBJ2-1 and V is TRBV10-3; the D is unclear. The CDR3 spans 17 residues. V gave up 0 bases and J gave up 5 bases, with 17 bases separating them. Germline values: CDR1 ENHRY, CDR2 SYGVKD. The CDR3 reads CAISESLDPSRNNEQFF. The CDR3 region has the DNA TGTGCCATCAGTGAGTCTCTAGACCCCTCTCGAAACAATGAGCAGTTCTTC.

As DNA, the CDR3 is TGTGCCAGCTCCAACCAGGGTTGGGGCCAAGAGACCCAGTACTTC. Its protein is CASSNQGWGQETQYF. V gene TRBV18 combines with J gene TRBJ2-5; D is perhaps TRBD1 (5 bases). There are 15 residues in the CDR3. Trimming stripped 6 bases from V and 1 base from J, with 15 bases between. Germline values: CDR1 KGHSH, CDR2 LQKENI.

This clonotype was counted ten times or more. The rearrangement joins TRBV20-1 to TRBJ1-1; 7 bases map to TRBD1. The CDR3 spans 14 residues. The trim removed 5 bases at V and 5 bases at J, leaving 11 bases unmatched. Germline CDR1 DFQATT, CDR2 SNEGSKA (reference sequence). CDR3 residues: CSASSFQGGTEAFF. CDR3 coding DNA: TGCAGTGCTTCGAGCTTCCAGGGGGGTACTGAAGCTTTCTTT.

The sample holds many counts of this clonotype. The chain is built from TRBV10-3 and TRBJ1-4; D not resolved. Germline V gene sequence: CDR1 ENHRY, CDR2 SYGVKD. V was cut by 0 bases and J by 0 bases, with 11 bases left in between. CDR3 length: 17 amino acids. CDR3 amino acids: CAISESLQTSTNEKLFF. The CDR3 region has the DNA TGTGCCATCAGTGAGTCCTTACAGACCTCAACTAATGAAAAACTGTTTTTT.

This clonotype has ten or more counts. V and J are TRBV12-3 or TRBV12-4 and TRBJ2-3; unclear D gene. The CDR3 has 15 residues. Trimming stripped 4 bases from V and 2 bases from J, with 13 bases between. The CDR3 DNA reads TGTGCCAGCAGTTCCCAAATCAACTACACAGATACGCAGTATTTT. Translating gives CASSSQINYTDTQYF.

This clonotype was recorded many times. V and J are TRBV27 and TRBJ2-3; the D gene is possibly TRBD1 (6 bases). CDR1 is MNHEY and CDR2 is SMNVEV in the germline V gene (reference sequence). Between the trimmed V and J ends, which lost 5 bases and 6 bases, there was a span of 12 bases. The CDR3 contains 13 residues. CDR3 protein: CASSAPGVDTQYF. For the CDR3, the DNA is TGTGCCAGCAGTGCGCCAGGGGTGGATACGCAGTATTTT.

This clonotype appeared many times. The chain carries TRBV4-1 and TRBJ2-1, with 12 nucleotides matching TRBD2. V lost 1 base and J lost 3; bases outside the gene matches: 1. This CDR3 region has 16 residues. Germline V lookup: CDR1 MGHRA, CDR2 YSYEKL. This chain's CDR3 is CASSQGTSGVYNEQFF. The DNA for the CDR3 is TGCGCCAGCAGCCAAGGGACTAGCGGGGTCTACAATGAGCAGTTCTTC.

This clonotype has at least ten counts. The V and J genes are TRBV5-1 and TRBJ1-3; no reliable D call. This CDR3 has 14 amino acids. V lost 0 bases, J lost 3 bases, and 7 bases lay in between. Looked up from germline, CDR1 is SGHRS and CDR2 is YFSETQ. CDR3 residues: CASSLGGRGNTIYF. The CDR3 DNA follows: TGCGCCAGCAGCTTGGGAGGTCGTGGAAACACCATATATTTT.

This clonotype appeared many times. The gene calls are TRBV5-4 and TRBJ2-2; the match to TRBD2 covers 8 bases. Germline lookup yields CDR1 SGHNT and CDR2 YYREEE (reference sequence). Trimming cost V 4 bases and J 1 base; bases outside gene matches: 15. The CDR3 has 19 amino acids. The CDR3 region has the DNA TGTGCCAGCAGCGGGGGCCAACTAAGCGGGGGCCTGAACACCGGGGAGCTGTTTTTT. Its protein is CASSGGQLSGGLNTGELFF.

This clonotype was detected many times. V gene TRBV5-1 combines with J gene TRBJ2-3; D remains unclear. CDR3 length equals 12 residues. Trimming took 4 bases from V and 3 from J, leaving 6 bases between them. Germline V gene lookup returns CDR1 SGHRS and CDR2 YFSETQ. This CDR3 is CASSPATDTQYF. In DNA, the CDR3 is TGCGCCAGCAGCCCAGCAACAGATACGCAGTATTTT.

Ten or more counts support this clonotype. This chain links TRBV20-1 with TRBJ2-7, with D unresolved. This CDR3 is built from 13 residues. Germline lookup yields CDR1 DFQATT and CDR2 SNEGSKA (reference sequence). The germline V and J ends were trimmed by 3 bases and 3 bases, with 12 bases remaining between them. DNA of the CDR3: TGCAGTGCTAGGGGCTCCAGTGACTACGAGCAGTACTTC. Protein sequence: CSARGSSDYEQYF.

The chain is built from TRBV7-2 and TRBJ2-5; 8 bases are shared with TRBD2. This CDR3 is 14 amino acids long. V was clipped by 5 bases and J by 4 bases; unmatched bases: 6. Germline CDR1 reads SGHTA; CDR2 reads FQGNSA. CDR3 protein: CASSPRSGVETQYF. The CDR3 bases are TGTGCCAGCAGCCCCCGTAGCGGGGTAGAGACCCAGTACTTC. Looking up the rest from reference TRBV7-2 and TRBJ2-5 gives the full variable domain: GAGVSQSPSNKVTEKGKDVELRCDPISGHTALYWYRQSLGQGLEFLIYFQGNSAPDKSGLPSDRFSAERTGGSVSTLTIQRTQQEDSAVYLCASSPRSGVETQYFGPGTRLLVL.

This clonotype was seen repeatedly, ten times or more. The J gene is TRBJ1-4, the V gene TRBV7-2; D gene ambiguous. This CDR3 region has 13 residues. The V gene's germline CDR1 is SGHTA and CDR2 FQGNSA. Deletions cut 4 bases from V and 7 bases from J, with 10 bases between. The chain's CDR3 is CASSSPTGEKLFF. The CDR3 DNA reads as TGTGCCAGCAGCTCGCCGACGGGTGAAAAACTGTTTTTT.

The J gene is TRBJ1-1, the V gene TRBV6-2 or TRBV6-3; D is possibly TRBD1 (5 bases). The germline V gene encodes CDR1 MNHEY and CDR2 SVGEGT. The V and J ends lost 6 bases and 5 bases respectively, with 10 bases between them. The CDR3 runs to 12 residues. The CDR3 loop is CASRPRGTEAFF. DNA of the CDR3: TGTGCCAGCAGGCCCCGGGGGACTGAAGCTTTCTTT.

This clonotype was seen many times. The rearrangement links TRBV6-1 to TRBJ1-5; possible D gene TRBD1, 5 bases. The CDR3 is 13 residues long. With 3 bases removed from V and 7 bases from J, the gap between germline ends came to 10 bases. The germline V gene encodes CDR1 MNHNS and CDR2 SASEGT. This chain's CDR3 is CASSDRVQQPQHF. The DNA for the CDR3 is TGTGCCAGCAGTGACAGGGTTCAACAGCCCCAGCATTTT.

This clonotype was seen many times. This rearrangement joins TRBV2 to TRBJ2-2, with 7 bases that match TRBD2. The germline V gene encodes CDR1 SNHLY and CDR2 FYNNEI. V shed 4 bases and J 7 bases; nucleotides not matched to a gene: 6. This CDR3 has 14 amino acids. CDR3 residues: CASSVRGEIGELFF. CDR3 DNA sequence: TGTGCCAGCAGTGTTCGGGGGGAGATCGGGGAGCTGTTTTTT.

This clonotype was counted many times. The chain joins TRBV15 to TRBJ1-1; D is possibly TRBD1 (5 bases). CDR3 size: 16 residues. With 0 bases removed from V and 6 bases from J, the gap between germline ends came to 17 bases. Per germline, CDR1 LNHNV and CDR2 YYDKDF (reference sequence). CDR3 coding DNA: TGTGCCACCAGCAGAGATGGGGTCAGGGCGGGGGCTGAAGCTTTCTTT. Protein product: CATSRDGVRAGAEAFF.

This clonotype was picked up many times. The genes are TRBV27 and TRBJ1-4; D is unclear. Trimming left V 3 bases short and J 6 bases short, with 20 bases between. Per germline, CDR1 MNHEY and CDR2 SMNVEV (reference sequence). The CDR3 totals 17 residues. In DNA form, the CDR3 reads TGTGCCAGCAGTTTTAGTTGGCCTCGGACTGATGATGAAAAACTGTTTTTT. Protein: CASSFSWPRTDDEKLFF.

This clonotype was counted ten times or more. The chain joins TRBV5-1 to TRBJ2-1; 10 bases align to TRBD1. CDR1 is SGHRS and CDR2 is YFSETQ in the germline V gene. V shed 4 bases, J shed 4 bases, and the junction held 11 bases outside the gene matches. CDR3 length: 17 amino acids. CDR3 amino acids: CASSPRPGDRGYNEQFF. DNA of the CDR3: TGCGCCAGCAGCCCCCGACCGGGGGACAGGGGTTACAATGAGCAGTTCTTC.

In its sample, this clonotype was seen many times. The gene calls are TRBV11-2 and TRBJ2-5, with D unclear. There are 12 residues in the CDR3. The V and J ends lost 0 bases and 5 bases respectively, with 4 bases between them. Looked up from germline, CDR1 is SGHAT and CDR2 is FQNNGV. The CDR3: CASSLEWETQYF. For the CDR3, the DNA is TGTGCCAGCAGCTTAGAATGGGAGACCCAGTACTTC.

There are many counts of this clonotype. This chain connects TRBV7-2 to TRBJ2-2, with 9 bases identical to TRBD1. V shed 1 base and J 6 bases; nucleotides not matched to a gene: 9. Germline V lookup: CDR1 SGHTA, CDR2 FQGNSA. The CDR3 runs 17 residues. The CDR3 nucleotides read TGTGCCAGCAGCTTAGTATGGGACAGGGTCATAGCCGGGGAGCTGTTTTTT. Protein sequence: CASSLVWDRVIAGELFF.

This clonotype was detected ten times or more. The rearrangement uses TRBV3-1 and TRBJ1-2; 8 nucleotides line up with TRBD1. Germline values: CDR1 LGHDT, CDR2 YNNKEL (reference sequence). The CDR3 has 16 amino acids. After removal of 0 bases from V and 2 bases from J, the junction contained 5 bases not matched to a gene. The CDR3 loop is CASSQEQGAPNYGYTF. CDR3 nucleotides: TGTGCCAGCAGCCAAGAGCAGGGGGCGCCGAACTATGGCTACACCTTC. The full variable domain, its missing parts supplied by reference TRBV3-1 and TRBJ1-2, is DTAVSQTPKYLVTQMGNDKSIKCEQNLGHDTMYWYKQDSKKFLKIMFSYNNKELIINETVPNRFSPKSPDKAHLNLHINSLELGDSAVYFCASSQEQGAPNYGYTFGSGTRLTVV.

This clonotype was counted many times. This sequence joins TRBV10-3 and TRBJ2-7; 12 bases line up with TRBD2. The V gene's germline CDR1 is ENHRY and CDR2 SYGVKD. The CDR3 has 15 residues. V lost 6 bases and J lost 4; bases outside the gene matches: 7. The CDR3 here is CAISDTSGGIYEQYF. DNA of the CDR3: TGTGCCATCAGCGATACTAGCGGGGGGATTTACGAGCAGTACTTC.

This clonotype was detected many times. V and J are TRBV27 and TRBJ2-7; D remains ambiguous. CDR3 length equals 13 residues. Per germline, CDR1 MNHEY and CDR2 SMNVEV (reference sequence). The ends were cut back, 0 bases at V and 3 bases at J, with 6 bases in the middle. The CDR3 DNA follows: TGTGCCAGCAGTTTATCGGGCAGCTACGAGCAGTACTTC. Its protein product is CASSLSGSYEQYF.

V is TRBV12-3 or TRBV12-4 and J is TRBJ1-3; maybe TRBD1 (6 bases). The CDR3 covers 13 residues. V was clipped by 5 bases and J by 4 bases, with 9 bases between them. As DNA, the CDR3 is TGTGCCAGCAGTGCGCAGGGGGGAAACACCATATATTTT. It translates to CASSAQGGNTIYF.